This TCR beta chain emerged from a study of T-cell memory formation after mild COVID-19. The CDR3 runs to 14 residues. Germline V gives CDR1 SEHNR, CDR2 FQNEAQ (reference sequence). V gave up 2 bases and J gave up 1 base, with 7 bases separating them. In its sample, this clonotype was seen many times. The antigen remains undetermined. Whole-study results and caveats: Second-wave clones that peaked on day 37 lacked confirmed SARS-CoV-2 specificity. Contracting clones localized mainly to CM and EM when CD4+ and mainly to EMRA when CD8+. Detection of some responders pre-infection suggested pre-existing cross-reactive memory T cells participated. Among clones contracting day 15 to 85, CD4/CD8 was balanced, whereas later expanders leaned CD4+.

One entry per CDR3 protein results from TCRdb running MiXCR on the 5' RACE reads. The repertoire includes around 430,000 distinct CDR3 sequences, about 16% of them detected once, and 20% to 25% sits in the top ten. The origin of this receptor is a man aged 18 to 35 who had mild COVID-19 (a few samples of this study predate the infection). Cell type and time point are not known. The chain recombines TRBV7-9 with TRBJ2-3; D is possibly TRBD1 or TRBD2 (5 bases each). The sample comprised PBMCs or a T cell subset sorted from them (not recorded which). CDR3 sequence reads: CASSLMGGTDTQYF. The CDR3 DNA is TGTGCCAGCAGCTTAATGGGGGGCACAGATACGCAGTATTTT.